The 17 T cell receptor beta chains below were found in one sample sequenced in a study of T cell clones after liver transplantation. Some clones are missing from TCRdb's copy, which holds only in-frame ones; the method was immunoSEQ multiplex PCR. The sample consists of some 40,000 clones, around 84% of them appearing once. Sample: CD4+ T cells from blood, taken 24 months after liver transplant. These receptor sequences come from a human patient who received a liver transplant. A share of the T cells may be of graft donor origin.

The gene calls are TRBV9 and TRBJ2-7; weak D call: TRBD2 (6 bases). CDR1 and CDR2 (germline): SGDLS, YYNGEE. The germline V and J ends were trimmed by 0 bases and 0 bases, with 10 bases remaining between them. The CDR3 consists of 15 residues. CDR3 DNA: TGTGCCAGCAGCGTAGCGGCGGGACCCTCCTACGAGCAGTACTTC. Its protein product is CASSVAAGPSYEQYF.

This chain links TRBV7-3 with TRBJ2-1; D unresolved. Germline CDR1 is SGHTA and CDR2 is FQGTGA. This CDR3 comprises 13 residues. V dropped 5 bases and J dropped 5 bases, with 10 bases sitting between them. The CDR3 DNA is TGTGCCAGCAGCCTACGACACAACAATGAGCAGTTCTTC. Protein: CASSLRHNNEQFF.

Here the CDR3 reads CASSVQRASNTGELFF. The CDR3 DNA sequence: TGTGCCAGTAGTGTGCAGCGCGCCTCGAACACCGGGGAGCTGTTTTTT. The V and J genes are TRBV19 and TRBJ2-2, with D unclear. CDR1 is LNHDA and CDR2 is SQIVND in the germline V gene (reference sequence). There are 16 residues in the CDR3. V dropped 5 bases and J dropped 0 bases, with 13 bases sitting between them. Combining the CDR3 with reference TRBV19 and TRBJ2-2 gives the whole variable domain DGGITQSPKYLFRKEGQNVTLSCEQNLNHDAMYWYRQDPGQGLRLIYYSQIVNDFQKGDIAEGYSVSREKKESFPLTVTSAQKNPTAFYLCASSVQRASNTGELFFGEGSRLTVL.

The V call is TRBV29-1, the J call TRBJ1-2; D is perhaps TRBD1 (5 bases). Trimming took off 4 bases at V and 8 bases at J, with 17 bases between the two ends. From germline, CDR1 is SQVTM and CDR2 ANQGSEA. This CDR3 comprises 13 residues. CDR3 protein: CSVAREGRGGYTF. Here the CDR3 DNA reads TGCAGCGTTGCCCGTGAGGGGCGCGGAGGCTACACCTTC.

A few counts support this clone. The rearrangement links TRBV9 to TRBJ2-3; 8 nucleotides agree with TRBD2. V gave up 4 bases and J gave up 11 bases; unmatched junction bases: 18. There are 16 residues in the CDR3. Germline CDR1 and CDR2: SGDLS and YYNGEE. CDR3 in amino acids: CASSPISGGAPSRQYF. The CDR3 coding sequence is TGTGCCAGCAGCCCCATTTCGGGGGGGGCTCCGAGCAGGCAGTATTTT.

This clone appeared a single time. The chain links TRBV18 to TRBJ1-5; 7 nucleotides agree with TRBD1. The CDR3 is 17 amino acids. Looked up from germline, CDR1 is KGHSH and CDR2 is LQKENI. V lost 3 bases to trimming and J lost 7 bases; unmatched junction nucleotides: 15. DNA for the CDR3: TGTGCCAGCTCACCCCCGAACGAAAAGGGGGCCCGGCAGCCCCAGCATTTT. This translates into CASSPPNEKGARQPQHF.

The rearrangement uses TRBV5-1 and TRBJ2-7; 8 positions agree with TRBD1. The CDR3 is 15 amino acids. J gave up 5 bases and V 2 bases, and 9 bases lay outside the gene matches. Germline assignment: CDR1 SGHRS and CDR2 YFSETQ. In nucleotides, the CDR3 is TGCGCCAGCAGCTTCTCGGCAGGGGGCATGAACGAGCAGTACTTC. It is translated as CASSFSAGGMNEQYF. The full variable domain, in which reference TRBV5-1 and TRBJ2-7 provide the parts outside the CDR3, is KAGVTQTPRYLIKTRGQQVTLSCSPISGHRSVSWYQQTPGQGLQFLFEYFSETQRNKGNFPGRFSGRQFSNSRSEMNVSTLELGDSALYLCASSFSAGGMNEQYFGPGTRLTVT.

This rearrangement joins TRBV7-9 to TRBJ2-7; TRBD2 matches at 9 bases. CDR3 length equals 15 residues. Germline CDR1 reads SEHNR; CDR2 reads FQNEAQ (reference sequence). The V gene end was trimmed by 4 bases and the J gene end by 2 bases; junction bases not matched to a gene: 6. This CDR3 reads CASSSGTSRAYEQYF. As DNA, the CDR3 is TGTGCCAGCAGCTCCGGGACTAGCCGAGCCTACGAGCAGTACTTC.

The chain is built from TRBV7-2 and TRBJ2-5; the D call may be TRBD1 or TRBD2 (5 bases each). Looked up from germline, CDR1 is SGHTA and CDR2 is FQGNSA. The CDR3 totals 15 residues. Trimming pared 2 bases from V and 2 bases from J, leaving 12 bases between. The CDR3 bases are TGTGCCAGCAGCTTACGCCCGAGGGGACAAGAGACCCAGTACTTC. As protein: CASSLRPRGQETQYF.

The rearrangement links TRBV19 to TRBJ1-3, with D hard to call. CDR1 LNHDA and CDR2 SQIVND come from the germline V gene (reference sequence). The CDR3 length is 14 residues. Trimming removed 5 bases at V and 1 base at J, with 9 bases between. For the CDR3, the DNA is TGTGCCAGTAGTCCAGAGACGTCTGGAAACACCATATATTTT. Translation: CASSPETSGNTIYF.

This chain joins TRBV7-8 and TRBJ1-3; no definite D call. Germline V gene sequence: CDR1 SGHVS, CDR2 FQNEAQ. Trimming stripped 2 bases from V and 0 bases from J, with 14 bases between. The CDR3 spans 17 residues. CDR3 nucleotides: TGTGCCAGCAGCTTACTCCGAGGACGGCTCTCTGGAAACACCATATATTTT. Protein product: CASSLLRGRLSGNTIYF.

The chain is built from TRBV7-3 and TRBJ2-2; unclear D gene. The V gene lost 2 bases and the J gene lost 7 bases, with 11 bases spanning the gap. Germline CDR1 reads SGHTA; CDR2 reads FQGTGA. The CDR3 extends over 14 amino acids. In DNA form, the CDR3 reads TGTGCCAGCAGCTTATTCCCCCCCGACGGGGAGCTGTTTTTT. This gives the protein CASSLFPPDGELFF. Full variable domain (outside the CDR3, taken from reference TRBV7-3 and TRBJ2-2): GAGVSQTPSNKVTEKGKYVELRCDPISGHTALYWYRQSLGQGPEFLIYFQGTGAADDSGLPNDRFFAVRPEGSVSTLKIQRTERGDSAVYLCASSLFPPDGELFFGEGSRLTVL.

The V and J genes are TRBV18 and TRBJ1-3; D is unclear. V was pared by 2 bases and J by 0 bases, with 8 bases between. This CDR3 comprises 15 residues. CDR1 and CDR2 (germline): KGHSH, LQKENI. In DNA, the CDR3 is TGTGCCAGCTCACCATCGGGGAGCTCTGGAAACACCATATATTTT. It translates to CASSPSGSSGNTIYF.

The table lists this clone with a few counts. The gene calls are TRBV5-1 and TRBJ2-1; 10 bases line up with TRBD2. CDR3 length equals 15 residues. V shed 4 bases and J 6 bases; nucleotides not matched to a gene: 7. Germline-derived CDR1 and CDR2 are SGHRS and YFSETQ. The CDR3 protein is CASSREAGGFNEQFF. The CDR3 DNA follows: TGCGCCAGCAGCAGAGAAGCGGGAGGGTTCAATGAGCAGTTCTTC.

This chain connects TRBV5-1 to TRBJ2-1, with 13 positions matching TRBD2. Germline V lookup: CDR1 SGHRS, CDR2 YFSETQ. The V gene end was trimmed by 4 bases and the J gene end by 14 bases; junction bases not matched to a gene: 12. This CDR3 comprises 15 residues. CDR3 region: CASSPGQRTSGGEFF. The CDR3 coding sequence is TGCGCCAGCAGCCCCGGCCAGAGAACTAGCGGGGGGGAGTTCTTC.

This chain joins TRBV7-3 and TRBJ2-3; D is unresolved. Deletions cut 5 bases from V and 0 bases from J, with 6 bases between. Germline CDR1 SGHTA, CDR2 FQGTGA. The CDR3 is made up of 13 amino acids. The CDR3 DNA reads TGTGCCAGCAGCCTCCCTAGCACAGATACGCAGTATTTT. Its protein is CASSLPSTDTQYF.

The V call is TRBV28, the J call TRBJ1-1; D gene unclear. The CDR3 has 15 amino acids. The ends were cut back, 6 bases at V and 2 bases at J, with 16 bases in the middle. Germline V gene data show CDR1 as MDHEN and CDR2 as SYDVKM. The CDR3 loop reads CASRLLLASNTEAFF. Here the CDR3 DNA reads TGTGCCAGCAGACTTCTCCTAGCTTCCAACACTGAAGCTTTCTTT.